A single sample gave rise to the 14 T cell receptor beta chains below, sequenced in a study of Graves' ophthalmopathy and Graves' hyperthyroidism. As the template, RNA transcripts were used to amplify TCR beta CDR3 regions. A first-round RT-PCR used HTBI primers, followed by a second-round multiplex PCR. TCRdb processed the multiplex PCR reads anew with MiXCR; each CDR3 protein has one entry. Among around 1.1 million distinct CDR3 sequences listed, about 38% were seen once. Sequenced input: peripheral blood or thyroid tissue (not recorded which). Every receptor here comes from an adult man with Graves' hyperthyroidism.

V usage is TRBV27 and J usage is TRBJ1-2; D is unresolved. V was cut by 4 bases and J by 4 bases, with 16 bases left in between. The CDR3 is made up of 15 amino acids. Germline V gene lookup returns CDR1 MNHEY and CDR2 SMNVEV (reference sequence). DNA for the CDR3: TGTGCCAGCAGTTCCCGAACAAGTGGAACCTATGGCTACACCTTC. This gives the protein CASSSRTSGTYGYTF.

This clonotype has more than one count but fewer than ten. V usage is TRBV7-9 and J usage is TRBJ2-3; 8 bases line up with TRBD2. With V trimmed by 6 bases and J by 6 bases, 5 bases remained unmatched. This CDR3 contains 13 residues. CDR1 is SEHNR and CDR2 is FQNEAQ in the germline V gene (reference sequence). For the CDR3, the DNA is TGTGCCAGCAGGACTAGCGCTGGGGATACGCAGTATTTT. It specifies CASRTSAGDTQYF.

The rearrangement joins TRBV7-2 to TRBJ2-1; no definite D call. The CDR3 is 13 amino acids. Germline lookup yields CDR1 SGHTA and CDR2 FQGNSA. Trimming took 2 bases from V and 5 from J, leaving 7 bases between them. This CDR3 reads CASSLNQDNEQFF. The CDR3 DNA reads as TGTGCCAGCAGCTTAAATCAGGACAATGAGCAGTTCTTC.

A note on this clonotype: An end of the junction differs from the germline gene, which may be a read error. The V and J genes are TRBV7-8 and TRBJ1-2; D is unresolved. The CDR3 is 15 residues long. The germline CDR1 and CDR2 sequences are SGHVS and FQNEAQ. CDR3 protein: CAGSLVGSSNYGYTF. The CDR3 nucleotides are TGTGCCGGCAGCTTAGTAGGGTCCTCCAACTATGGCTACACCTTC.

This chain connects TRBV7-2 to TRBJ2-2; 8 nucleotides align to TRBD1. This CDR3 contains 17 residues. CDR1 is SGHTA, CDR2 FQGNSA, per germline. V was clipped by 1 base and J by 3 bases; unmatched bases: 7. This CDR3 reads CASSLEQGGRDTGELFF. For the CDR3, the DNA is TGTGCCAGCAGCTTAGAACAGGGGGGACGGGACACCGGGGAGCTGTTTTTT.

Concerning this clonotype itself: This may come from a read error, since a much larger clone is one base off. V is TRBV12-3 or TRBV12-4 and J is TRBJ2-5, with 9 bases matching TRBD1. This CDR3 comprises 14 residues. This CDR3 reads CAGSFETGGETQYF. In DNA form, the CDR3 reads TGTGCCGGCAGTTTCGAGACAGGGGGAGAGACCCAGTACTTC.

Only one count was recorded for this clonotype. The genes are TRBV25-1 and TRBJ1-1; D remains ambiguous. This CDR3 has 13 amino acids. V lost 8 bases and J 4 bases, leaving 14 bases between the germline ends. Germline V CDR1 and CDR2: MGHDK, SYGVNS. CDR3 region: CASVDTGFTEAFF. The CDR3 nucleotides are TGTGCCAGCGTTGATACCGGGTTCACTGAAGCTTTCTTT. The full variable domain, with the rest looked up from reference TRBV25-1 and TRBJ1-1, is EADIYQTPRYLVIGTGKKITLECSQTMGHDKMYWYQQDPGMELHLIHYSYGVNSTEKGDLSSESTVSRIRTEHFPLTLESARPSHTSQYLCASVDTGFTEAFFGQGTRLTVV.

This clonotype came up many times. This chain links TRBV10-3 with TRBJ1-2; D possibly corresponds to TRBD1 (6 bases). The CDR3 length is 14 residues. V shed 3 bases and J shed 6 bases, with 14 bases lying between them. Germline V gene data show CDR1 as ENHRY and CDR2 as SYGVKD. For the CDR3, the DNA is TGTGCCATCAGTGACCAGGGGAGGGCGGATGGCTACACCTTC. Translating gives CAISDQGRADGYTF.

V and J are TRBV12-3 or TRBV12-4 and TRBJ1-1; tentatively, D is TRBD1 (6 bases). The V gene lost 3 bases and the J gene lost 4 bases, with 15 bases spanning the gap. This CDR3 is 15 amino acids long. The CDR3 sequence: CASSLGDTYGTEAFF. As DNA, the CDR3 is TGTGCCAGCAGTTTGGGGGACACCTATGGCACTGAAGCTTTCTTT.

This clonotype showed up many times. The chain couples TRBV29-1 to TRBJ2-7; no firm D call. V shed 7 bases and J shed 0 bases, with 13 bases lying between them. The germline V gene has CDR1 SQVTM and CDR2 ANQGSEA. The CDR3 runs 13 residues. CDR3 sequence reads: CSANHGSSYEQYF. The CDR3, as DNA: TGCAGCGCCAACCACGGTTCCTCCTACGAGCAGTACTTC.

This clonotype was observed a few times. The V call is TRBV20-1, the J call TRBJ2-2, with TRBD2 matching 10 bases. CDR1 DFQATT and CDR2 SNEGSKA come from the germline V gene (reference sequence). J was trimmed by 8 bases and V by 3 bases; bases with no gene match: 9. The CDR3 runs to 15 residues. CDR3 loop: CSASQLAGSAGELFF. The CDR3 bases are TGCAGTGCTAGCCAACTAGCGGGGTCCGCAGGGGAGCTGTTTTTT.

A remark on this clonotype: Being one base from a much bigger clone, this may be a read error. This sequence joins TRBV7-6 and TRBJ1-5; 9 bases fit TRBD1. Germline V gene data show CDR1 as SGHVS and CDR2 as FNYEAQ. This CDR3 has 17 amino acids. The CDR3 region is CASSLLQGAGNNQSQHF. DNA for the CDR3: TGTGCCAGCAGCTTACTACAGGGGGCGGGAAACAATCAGTCCCAGCATTTT. The full variable domain, with the rest looked up from reference TRBV7-6 and TRBJ1-5, is GAGVSQSPRYKVTKRGQDVALRCDPISGHVSLYWYRQALGQGPEFLTYFNYEAQQDKSGLPNDRFSAERPEGSISTLTIQRTEQRDSAMYRCASSLLQGAGNNQSQHFGDGTRLSIL.

This clonotype was seen ten or more times. The chain combines TRBV19 with TRBJ1-5; TRBD1 agrees at 8 bases. CDR3 length: 18 residues. Germline assignment: CDR1 LNHDA and CDR2 SQIVND (reference sequence). J lost 1 base, V lost 5 bases, and 13 bases had no gene match. For the CDR3, the DNA is TGTGCCAGTAGTCCTATCCAGGGGGCTAGGAAAAGCAATCAGCCCCAGCATTTT. Translated: CASSPIQGARKSNQPQHF. Supplemented by reference TRBV19 and TRBJ1-5, the full variable domain reads DGGITQSPKYLFRKEGQNVTLSCEQNLNHDAMYWYRQDPGQGLRLIYYSQIVNDFQKGDIAEGYSVSREKKESFPLTVTSAQKNPTAFYLCASSPIQGARKSNQPQHFGDGTRLSIL.

This clonotype was found many times. The CDR3 bases are TGTGCCAGCAGCTTAGACGGGATTGGAAGCAATCAGCCCCAGCATTTT. Its translation is CASSLDGIGSNQPQHF. V is TRBV7-9 and J is TRBJ1-5; no clear D gene. Germline CDR1 is SEHNR and CDR2 is FQNEAQ (reference sequence). The CDR3 covers 16 residues. The ends were cut back, 1 base at V and 1 base at J, with 11 bases in the middle.